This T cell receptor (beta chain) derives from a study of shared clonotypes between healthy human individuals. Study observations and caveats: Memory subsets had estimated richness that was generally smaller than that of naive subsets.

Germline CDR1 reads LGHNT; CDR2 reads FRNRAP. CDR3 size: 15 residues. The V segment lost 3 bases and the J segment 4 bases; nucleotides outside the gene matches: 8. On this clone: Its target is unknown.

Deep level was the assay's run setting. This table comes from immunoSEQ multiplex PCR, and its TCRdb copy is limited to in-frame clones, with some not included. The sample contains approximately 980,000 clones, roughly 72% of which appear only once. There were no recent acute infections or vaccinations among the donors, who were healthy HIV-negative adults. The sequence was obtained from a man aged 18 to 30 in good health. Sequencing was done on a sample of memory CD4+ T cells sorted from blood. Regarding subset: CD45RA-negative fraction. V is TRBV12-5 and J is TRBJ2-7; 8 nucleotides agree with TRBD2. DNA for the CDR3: TGTGCTAGTGGTTTACCCCCGGGACTAGGTTACGAGCAGTACTTC. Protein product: CASGLPPGLGYEQYF. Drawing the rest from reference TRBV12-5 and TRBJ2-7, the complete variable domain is DARVTQTPRHKVTEMGQEVTMRCQPILGHNTVFWYRQTMMQGLELLAYFRNRAPLDDSGMPKDRFSAEMPDATLATLKIQPSEPRDSAVYFCASGLPPGLGYEQYFGPGTRLTVT.